This T cell receptor beta chain came from a study of T cells after yellow fever vaccination. Study-level information: Fractions of low cell number were prepared using SMART-Seq v4 Ultra Low Input. Study results and caveats: Secondary responses were weaker yet peaked faster, day 5 versus 15.

Trimming removed 3 bases from V and 8 bases from J, with 13 bases in between. The CDR3 has 13 amino acids. As regards this clonotype: Its antigen is still unknown.

The 5'RACE template-switching step produced TCR cDNA and added a universal primer site and UMIs. Each CDR3 protein is one row after TCRdb ran MiXCR on the 5' RACE reads. The sample holds 600,000 to 750,000 distinct CDR3 sequences; roughly an eighth are singletons and the top ten take 15%. This clonotype was obtained from a man aged 25 to 40 who received the YFV17D yellow fever vaccine. Source: PBMCs, taken on the day of the yellow fever booster vaccination. V is TRBV12-3 or TRBV12-4 and J is TRBJ1-1; D call uncertain. Written as DNA, the CDR3 is TGTGCCAGCAGTTTTGTGGGTGCGTCGGAAGCTTTCTTT. Residues: CASSFVGASEAFF.